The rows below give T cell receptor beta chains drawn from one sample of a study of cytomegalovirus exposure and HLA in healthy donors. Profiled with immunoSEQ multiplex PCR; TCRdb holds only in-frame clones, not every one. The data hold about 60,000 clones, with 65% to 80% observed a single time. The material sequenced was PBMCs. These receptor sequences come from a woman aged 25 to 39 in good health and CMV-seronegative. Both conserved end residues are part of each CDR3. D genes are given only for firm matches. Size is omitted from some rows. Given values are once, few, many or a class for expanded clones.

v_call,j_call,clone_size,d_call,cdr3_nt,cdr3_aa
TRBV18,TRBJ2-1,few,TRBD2,TGTGCCAGCTCACAGCGGGGGGGCGGTGAGCAGTTCTTC,CASSQRGGGEQFF
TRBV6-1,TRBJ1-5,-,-,TGTGCCAGCAGTGAAAGGGAGCGTCAGCCCCAGCATTTT,CASSERERQPQHF
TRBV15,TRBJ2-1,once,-,TGTGCCACCAGCAGAGGACTAGTAGATGAGCAGTTCTTC,CATSRGLVDEQFF
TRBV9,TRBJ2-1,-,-,TGTGCCAGCAGCGTCCGCGGCGAGGGCCTACGCGATGAGCAGTTCTTC,CASSVRGEGLRDEQFF
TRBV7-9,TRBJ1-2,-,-,TGTGCCAGCAGCCTGGGACTTTCGGAGGGCAACTATGGCTACACCTTC,CASSLGLSEGNYGYTF
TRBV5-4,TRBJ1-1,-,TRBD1,TGTGCCAGCAGCTTCAGTGGACAGGGAGGTAGGACTGAAGCTTTCTTT,CASSFSGQGGRTEAFF
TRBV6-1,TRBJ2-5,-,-,TGTGCCAGCAGTGAATACGGTAGCTCCGGGGAGACCCAGTACTTC,CASSEYGSSGETQYF
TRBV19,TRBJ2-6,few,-,TGTGCCAGTCGATCCCCGGGGGCTAGGGGGCGAGCTGGGGCCAACGTCCTGACTTTC,CASRSPGARGRAGANVLTF
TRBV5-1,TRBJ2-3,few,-,TGCGCCAGCAGCTTGGATCCGGGTGAGCAGGATACGCAGTATTTT,CASSLDPGEQDTQYF
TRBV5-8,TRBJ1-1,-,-,TGTGCCAGCAGCCCCCAACGCTCCACAGGTATCGCTTTCTTT,CASSPQRSTGIAFF
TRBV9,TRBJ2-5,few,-,TGTGCCAGCATAAGTAGGAGGGAGCCAGAGACCCAGTACTTC,CASISRREPETQYF
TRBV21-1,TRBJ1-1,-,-,TGTGCCAGCAGCAAAAGAAACAGGGGGCCGAGGACTGAAGCTTTCTTT,CASSKRNRGPRTEAFF
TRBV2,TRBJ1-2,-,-,TGTGCCAGCGCAGAGGGACTCTATGGCTACACCTTC,CASAEGLYGYTF
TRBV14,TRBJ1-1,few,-,TGTGCCAGCAGCCATAGGGGCTATAACACTGAAGCTTTCTTT,CASSHRGYNTEAFF
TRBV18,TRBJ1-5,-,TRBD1,TGTGCCAGCTCACCCGGGACAGGTTCCCAGTCCCAGCATTTT,CASSPGTGSQSQHF
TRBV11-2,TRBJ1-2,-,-,TGTGCCAGCAGCTTTAGGGGTGGCTACACCTTC,CASSFRGGYTF
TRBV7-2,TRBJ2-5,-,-,TGTGCCAGCAGCTTAGACGGAATAGGCGGGGAGACCCAGTACTTC,CASSLDGIGGETQYF
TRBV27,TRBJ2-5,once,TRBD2,TGTGCCAGCAGTGCCGGGGGGTGGCAGACCCAGTACTTC,CASSAGGWQTQYF
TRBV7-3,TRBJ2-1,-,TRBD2,TGTGCCAGCAGCTCGGGACTAGCGGCTTACAATGAGCAGTTCTTC,CASSSGLAAYNEQFF
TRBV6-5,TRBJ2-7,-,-,TGTGCCAGCAGTCTGGGACACCTAGACGAGCAGTACTTC,CASSLGHLDEQYF
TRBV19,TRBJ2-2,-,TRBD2,TGTGCCAGTAGTACGAGCGGGGGGGCCGGCACCGGGGAGCTGTTTTTT,CASSTSGGAGTGELFF
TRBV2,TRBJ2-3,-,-,TGTGCCAGCAGTGACACAGGACACCCCACAGATACGCAGTATTTT,CASSDTGHPTDTQYF
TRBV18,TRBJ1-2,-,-,TGTGCCAGCTCACCACCGCCAAGGGGTACTAACTATGTCTACACCTTC,CASSPPPRGTNYVYTF
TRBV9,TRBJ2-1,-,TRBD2,TGTGCCAGCAGCTTCGGACTAGACCACAATGAGCAGTTCTTC,CASSFGLDHNEQFF
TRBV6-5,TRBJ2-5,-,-,TGTGCCAGCAGCCCGGGGAAGGTTAAAGAGACCCAGTACTTC,CASSPGKVKETQYF
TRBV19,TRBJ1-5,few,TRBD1,TGTGCCAGTAGTATAGGTAACAGGGGTAGCAATCAGCCCCAGCATTTT,CASSIGNRGSNQPQHF
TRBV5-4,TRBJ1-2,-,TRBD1,TGTGCCAGCAGCTCGGGCCCCCAGGGGGACGTCGGTGGCTACACCTTC,CASSSGPQGDVGGYTF
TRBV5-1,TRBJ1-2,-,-,TGCGCCAGCAGGCTAGACGGCGAACATGGCTACACCTTC,CASRLDGEHGYTF
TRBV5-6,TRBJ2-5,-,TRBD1,TGTGCCAGCAGCTTTACAGGGGGTTCACGGCAAGAGACCCAGTACTTC,CASSFTGGSRQETQYF